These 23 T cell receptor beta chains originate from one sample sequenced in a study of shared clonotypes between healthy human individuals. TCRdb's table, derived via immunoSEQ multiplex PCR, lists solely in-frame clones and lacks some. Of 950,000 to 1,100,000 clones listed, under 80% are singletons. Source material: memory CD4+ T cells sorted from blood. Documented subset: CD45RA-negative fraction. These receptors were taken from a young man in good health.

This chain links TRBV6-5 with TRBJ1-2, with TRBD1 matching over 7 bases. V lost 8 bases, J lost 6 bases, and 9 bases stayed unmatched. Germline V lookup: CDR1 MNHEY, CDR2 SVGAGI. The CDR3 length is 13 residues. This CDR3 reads CASQIRQGNGYTF. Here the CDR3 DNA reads TGTGCCAGCCAGATCAGACAGGGAAATGGCTACACCTTC.

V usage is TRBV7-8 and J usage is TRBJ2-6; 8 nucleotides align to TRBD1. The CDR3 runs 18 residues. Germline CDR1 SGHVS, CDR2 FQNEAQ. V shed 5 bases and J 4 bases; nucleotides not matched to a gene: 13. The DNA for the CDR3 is TGTGCCAGCAGCCCACGGTCAGGGGGCGCCTTAGGGGCCAACGTCCTGACTTTC. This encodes CASSPRSGGALGANVLTF.

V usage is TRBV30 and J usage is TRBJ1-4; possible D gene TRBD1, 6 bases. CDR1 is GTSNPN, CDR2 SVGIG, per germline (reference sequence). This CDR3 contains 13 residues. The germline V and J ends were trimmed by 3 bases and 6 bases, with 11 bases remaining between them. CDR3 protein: CAWRQGAYEKLFF. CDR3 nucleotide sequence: TGTGCCTGGAGACAGGGTGCATATGAAAAACTGTTTTTT.

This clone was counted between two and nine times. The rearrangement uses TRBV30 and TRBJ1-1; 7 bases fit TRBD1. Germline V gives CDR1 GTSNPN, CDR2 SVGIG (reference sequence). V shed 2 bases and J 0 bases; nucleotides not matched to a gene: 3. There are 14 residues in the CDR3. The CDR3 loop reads CAWSRQGLNTEAFF. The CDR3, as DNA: TGTGCCTGGAGTCGACAGGGTCTGAACACTGAAGCTTTCTTT.

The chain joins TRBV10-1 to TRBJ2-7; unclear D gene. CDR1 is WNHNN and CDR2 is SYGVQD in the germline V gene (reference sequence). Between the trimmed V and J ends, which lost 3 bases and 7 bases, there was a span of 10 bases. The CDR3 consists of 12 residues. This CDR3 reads CASSDRPGEQYF. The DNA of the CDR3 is TGCGCCAGCAGTGACAGGCCAGGAGAGCAGTACTTC.

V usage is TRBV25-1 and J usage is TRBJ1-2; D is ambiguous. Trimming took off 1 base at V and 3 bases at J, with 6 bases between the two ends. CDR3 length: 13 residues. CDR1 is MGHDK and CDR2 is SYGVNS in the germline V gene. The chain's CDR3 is CASSEWADYGYTF. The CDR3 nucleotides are TGTGCCAGCAGTGAATGGGCAGACTATGGCTACACCTTC.

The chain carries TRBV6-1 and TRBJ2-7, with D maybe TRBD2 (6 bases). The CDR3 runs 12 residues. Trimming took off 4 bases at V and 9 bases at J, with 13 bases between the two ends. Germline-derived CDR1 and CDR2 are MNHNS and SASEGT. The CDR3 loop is CASSGDFVRQYF. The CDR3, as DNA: TGTGCCAGCAGTGGGGACTTCGTCCGGCAGTACTTC.

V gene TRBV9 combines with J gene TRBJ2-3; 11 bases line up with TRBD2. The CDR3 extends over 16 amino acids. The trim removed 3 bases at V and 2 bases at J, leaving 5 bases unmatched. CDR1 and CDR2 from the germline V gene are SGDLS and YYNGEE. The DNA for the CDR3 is TGTGCCAGCAGCGAACTTAGCGGGAGGGTCACAGATACGCAGTATTTT. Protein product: CASSELSGRVTDTQYF.

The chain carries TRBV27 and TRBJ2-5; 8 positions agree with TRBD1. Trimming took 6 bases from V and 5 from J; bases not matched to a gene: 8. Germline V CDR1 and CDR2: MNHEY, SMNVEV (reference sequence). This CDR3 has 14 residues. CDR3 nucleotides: TGTGCCAGCAGCCAGGACAGGGTTGGGGAGACCCAGTACTTC. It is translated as CASSQDRVGETQYF.

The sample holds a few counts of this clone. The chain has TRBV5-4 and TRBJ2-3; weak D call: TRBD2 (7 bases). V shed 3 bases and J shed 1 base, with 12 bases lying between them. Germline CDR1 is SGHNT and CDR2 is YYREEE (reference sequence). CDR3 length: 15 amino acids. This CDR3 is CASSWGGERTDTQYF. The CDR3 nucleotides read TGTGCCAGCAGCTGGGGGGGCGAACGCACAGATACGCAGTATTTT. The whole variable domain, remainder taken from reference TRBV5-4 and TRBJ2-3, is ETGVTQSPTHLIKTRGQQVTLRCSSQSGHNTVSWYQQALGQGPQFIFQYYREEENGRGNFPPRFSGLQFPNYSSELNVNALELDDSALYLCASSWGGERTDTQYFGPGTRLTVL.

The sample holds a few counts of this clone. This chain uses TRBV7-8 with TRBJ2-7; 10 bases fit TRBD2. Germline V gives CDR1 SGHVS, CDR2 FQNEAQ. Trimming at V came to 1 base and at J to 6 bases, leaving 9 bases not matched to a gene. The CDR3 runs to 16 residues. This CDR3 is CASSLVTSGIWAEQYF. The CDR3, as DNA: TGTGCCAGCAGCTTAGTCACTAGCGGGATTTGGGCCGAGCAGTACTTC.

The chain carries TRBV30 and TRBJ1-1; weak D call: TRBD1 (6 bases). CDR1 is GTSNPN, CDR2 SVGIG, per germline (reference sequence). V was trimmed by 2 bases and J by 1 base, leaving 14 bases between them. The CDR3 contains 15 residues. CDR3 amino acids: CAWSTRGHKNTEAFF. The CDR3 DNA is TGTGCCTGGAGTACCAGGGGACACAAGAACACTGAAGCTTTCTTT.

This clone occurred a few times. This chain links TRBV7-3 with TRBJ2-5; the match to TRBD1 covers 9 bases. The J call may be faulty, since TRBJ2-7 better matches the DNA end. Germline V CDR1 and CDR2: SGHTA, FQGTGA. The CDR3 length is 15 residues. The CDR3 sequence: CASSPGRDRAYEQYF. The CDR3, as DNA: TGTGCCAGCAGTCCCGGGCGGGACAGGGCCTACGAGCAGTACTTC.

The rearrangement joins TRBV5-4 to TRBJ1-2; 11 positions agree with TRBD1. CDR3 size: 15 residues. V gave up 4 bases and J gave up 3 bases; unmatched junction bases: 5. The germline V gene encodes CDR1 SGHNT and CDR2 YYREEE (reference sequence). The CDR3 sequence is CASSGWTGGDYGYTF. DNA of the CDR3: TGTGCCAGCAGCGGATGGACAGGGGGCGACTATGGCTACACCTTC. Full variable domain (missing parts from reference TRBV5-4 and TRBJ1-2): ETGVTQSPTHLIKTRGQQVTLRCSSQSGHNTVSWYQQALGQGPQFIFQYYREEENGRGNFPPRFSGLQFPNYSSELNVNALELDDSALYLCASSGWTGGDYGYTFGSGTRLTVV.

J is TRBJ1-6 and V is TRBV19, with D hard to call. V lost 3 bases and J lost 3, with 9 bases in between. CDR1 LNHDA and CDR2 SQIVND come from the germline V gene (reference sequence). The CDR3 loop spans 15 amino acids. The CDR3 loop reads CASSMRTGYNSPLHF. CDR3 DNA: TGTGCCAGTAGTATGAGGACGGGCTATAATTCACCCCTCCACTTT.

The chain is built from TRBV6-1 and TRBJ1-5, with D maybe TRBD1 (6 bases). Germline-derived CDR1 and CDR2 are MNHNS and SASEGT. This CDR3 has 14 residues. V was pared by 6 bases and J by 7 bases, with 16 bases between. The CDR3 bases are TGTGCCAGCAGGGTCACAGGGAGCGGGCAGCCCCAGCATTTT. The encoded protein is CASRVTGSGQPQHF.

The CDR3 bases are TGTGCCACCAGCAGAGGCAGGGGCAACTACGAGCAGTACTTC. This sequence encodes CATSRGRGNYEQYF. The chain couples TRBV15 to TRBJ2-7, with D maybe TRBD1 (6 bases). V was shortened by 1 base and J by 3 bases, with 10 bases between the two germline ends. Germline CDR1 and CDR2: LNHNV and YYDKDF (reference sequence). The CDR3 sequence is 14 residues long.

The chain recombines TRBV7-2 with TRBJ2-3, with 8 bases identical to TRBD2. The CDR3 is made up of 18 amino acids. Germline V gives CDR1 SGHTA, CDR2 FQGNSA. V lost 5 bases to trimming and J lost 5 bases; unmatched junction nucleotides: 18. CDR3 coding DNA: TGTGCCAGCAGCCGCCGACCCCCGGGGCTAGCGGGTCTAGATACGCAGTATTTT. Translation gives CASSRRPPGLAGLDTQYF.

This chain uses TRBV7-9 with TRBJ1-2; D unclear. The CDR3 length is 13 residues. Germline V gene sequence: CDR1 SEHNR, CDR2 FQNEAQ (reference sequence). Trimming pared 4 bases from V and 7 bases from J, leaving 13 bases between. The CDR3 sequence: CASSSLIRGGYTF. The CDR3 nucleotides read TGTGCCAGCAGCTCGTTAATTAGAGGTGGCTACACCTTC.

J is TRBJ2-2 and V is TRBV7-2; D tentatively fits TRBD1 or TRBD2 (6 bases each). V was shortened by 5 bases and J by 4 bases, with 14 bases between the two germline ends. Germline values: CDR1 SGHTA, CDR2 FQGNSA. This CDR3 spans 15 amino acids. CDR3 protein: CASSREGGFTGELFF. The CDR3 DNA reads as TGTGCCAGCAGCCGAGAGGGGGGTTTCACCGGGGAGCTGTTTTTT.

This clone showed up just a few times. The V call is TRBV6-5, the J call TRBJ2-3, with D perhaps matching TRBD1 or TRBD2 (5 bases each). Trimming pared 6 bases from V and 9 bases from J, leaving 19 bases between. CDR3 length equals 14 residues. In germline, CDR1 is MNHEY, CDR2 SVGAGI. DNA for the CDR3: TGTGCCAGCAGCTTTCGGGACCTAGAGGGGACGCAGTATTTT. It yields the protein CASSFRDLEGTQYF.

CDR3 region: CASSLKLSWDRGGEQYF. The CDR3 DNA is TGCGCCAGCAGCCTGAAGTTAAGCTGGGACAGGGGGGGCGAGCAGTACTTC. V and J are TRBV5-1 and TRBJ2-7; TRBD1 aligns across 11 bases. Looked up from germline, CDR1 is SGHRS and CDR2 is YFSETQ. The J segment lost 6 bases and the V segment lost 4 bases, leaving 15 bases of the junction unmatched. The CDR3 loop spans 17 amino acids. The variable domain in full, with the rest retrieved from reference TRBV5-1 and TRBJ2-7, is KAGVTQTPRYLIKTRGQQVTLSCSPISGHRSVSWYQQTPGQGLQFLFEYFSETQRNKGNFPGRFSGRQFSNSRSEMNVSTLELGDSALYLCASSLKLSWDRGGEQYFGPGTRLTVT.

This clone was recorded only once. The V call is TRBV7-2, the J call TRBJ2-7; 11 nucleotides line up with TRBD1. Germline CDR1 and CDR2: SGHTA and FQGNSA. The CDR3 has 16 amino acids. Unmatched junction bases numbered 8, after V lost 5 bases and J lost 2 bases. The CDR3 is CASSGGTGGYTYEQYF. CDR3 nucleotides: TGTGCCAGCAGCGGAGGGACAGGGGGGTACACCTACGAGCAGTACTTC.